This T cell receptor beta chain was sequenced in a study of post-analysis software for immune sequencing data. Findings and caveats of the study: Multiple sclerosis patients had significantly lower normalized Chao1 diversity than controls. By F measure, samples from a shared preparation batch strongly co-clustered. Five TRBV segments were significantly more frequent in patients than in controls. TRBV5-6, TRBV5-1 and TRBV20-1 were among these segments.

On this clonotype: The antigen is undetermined.

Incorporated into the TCR beta cDNA libraries were unique molecular identifiers, which served to reduce PCR and sequencing biases. Each sample of roughly 1 to 11 million input T cells yielded roughly 500,000 cDNA molecules, so each molecule approximated one T cell. TCRdb reanalysed the PCR reads using MiXCR and keeps one entry per CDR3 protein. Seen here are more than 500,000 distinct CDR3 sequences, 30% to 40% observed once, and the top ten hold 4.5% to 7.5%. The ends lost 6 bases at V and 6 bases at J; junction bases unmatched: 11. The CDR3 is 15 amino acids. Sequenced material: blood. This chain joins TRBV12-3 or TRBV12-4 and TRBJ1-5, with TRBD1 matching over 7 bases. The TCR originated in a girl aged 2-17 years with multiple sclerosis. The CDR3 coding sequence is TGTGCCAGCAGAAAAGGACAGGTTAGTCGTCAGCCCCAGCATTTT. This sequence encodes CASRKGQVSRQPQHF.